This T cell receptor (beta chain) was obtained from a study of cytomegalovirus exposure and HLA in healthy donors. V trimming: 1 base; J trimming: 4 bases; junction bases outside the gene matches: 7. Germline values: CDR1 SGHAT, CDR2 FQNNGV. The CDR3 runs 18 residues. Vbeta (60) and Jbeta (13) primers were used in the PCR. Produced via immunoSEQ multiplex PCR; TCRdb's table is partial and in-frame only. This listing includes under 130,000 clones. Sequenced material: PBMCs. V gene TRBV11-2 combines with J gene TRBJ2-3; TRBD2 aligns across 14 bases. The receptor's source is a man aged 35 to 55 in good health and CMV-seronegative. The CDR3 DNA sequence: TGTGCCAGCAGCTTAGGAGGACTAGCGGGGGGAGGGGCAGATACGCAGTATTTT. Protein: CASSLGGLAGGGADTQYF.